The 3 T cell receptor beta chains presented below share a single source sample, sequenced in a study of radiation and T cells in renal cell carcinoma. The protocol was immunoSEQ multiplex PCR, while the TCRdb copy is restricted to in-frame clones and leaves out a portion. The data hold more than 15,000 clones, with roughly 50% observed a single time. The treatment denotes: 15 Gy SBRT to primary tumor, nephrectomy 4 weeks later. The sample consisted of tumor tissue, taken from a patient whose treatment included radiotherapy and nephrectomy. These receptors were taken from a woman aged 55-70 years with renal cell carcinoma.

The rearrangement links TRBV9 to TRBJ1-1; D may be TRBD1 (5 bases). V lost 4 bases to trimming and J lost 5 bases, with 21 bases between them. The germline CDR1 and CDR2 sequences are SGDLS and YYNGEE. The CDR3 loop spans 16 amino acids. The CDR3 DNA reads as TGTGCCAGCAGCCCAGGAGGGGCTCAAAGGTGGACTGAAGCTTTCTTT. It is translated as CASSPGGAQRWTEAFF.

This clone occurred a few times. This chain joins TRBV27 and TRBJ2-7; no reliable D call. Germline V gene sequence: CDR1 MNHEY, CDR2 SMNVEV (reference sequence). CDR3 length: 11 residues. V lost 5 bases and J lost 4, with 6 bases in between. CDR3 in amino acids: CASSQGYEQYF. The CDR3 DNA follows: TGTGCCAGCAGTCAAGGGTACGAGCAGTACTTC.

This chain links TRBV18 with TRBJ1-1; D unresolved. This CDR3 contains 13 residues. The ends were cut back, 6 bases at V and 4 bases at J, with 12 bases in the middle. Germline-derived CDR1 and CDR2 are KGHSH and LQKENI. The CDR3 DNA reads TGTGCCAGCTCTTCGGACGGTTTCACTGAAGCTTTCTTT. It translates to CASSSDGFTEAFF.